Shown below are 6 T cell receptor beta chains from a single sample sequenced in a study of blood T cell repertoires in COVID-19 (dated by TCRdb to the early 2020s). Libraries were made using the immunoSEQ multiplex PCR assay. Drawn from immuneACCESS, this table holds only the in-frame rearrangements with V and J called that TCRdb kept. Clones are partly lost; checked studies trace under half to an unresolved V gene and leave the rest unexplained. Here the sample has under 60,000 clones; about 92% occur a single time. The ten largest make up almost 4% of the sample. The sample taken for sequencing was peripheral blood. These TCRs come from a human donor in a cohort sampled during active COVID-19.

This rearrangement joins TRBV5-8 to TRBJ2-7, with 9 positions matching TRBD1. The V gene end was trimmed by 4 bases and the J gene end by 5 bases; junction bases not matched to a gene: 7. This CDR3 spans 14 amino acids. In germline, CDR1 is SGHTS, CDR2 YDEGEE. CDR3 DNA: TGTGCCAGCAGCCCCGGGACAGGGTACCACGAGCAGTACTTC. Amino acid sequence: CASSPGTGYHEQYF.

V usage is TRBV19 and J usage is TRBJ1-5; no firm D call. The CDR3 runs to 13 residues. Germline loops: CDR1 LNHDA, CDR2 SQIVND (reference sequence). V lost 3 bases, J lost 3 bases, and 6 bases lay in between. The CDR3 coding sequence is TGTGCCAGTAGTATGGGCAACAATCAGCCCCAGCATTTT. It translates to CASSMGNNQPQHF. The full variable domain, rest sourced from reference TRBV19 and TRBJ1-5, is DGGITQSPKYLFRKEGQNVTLSCEQNLNHDAMYWYRQDPGQGLRLIYYSQIVNDFQKGDIAEGYSVSREKKESFPLTVTSAQKNPTAFYLCASSMGNNQPQHFGDGTRLSIL.

CDR3: CASIRGANSPLHF. The CDR3, as DNA: TGTGCCAGCATCAGGGGGGCAAATTCACCCCTCCACTTT. V is TRBV6-5 and J is TRBJ1-6; TRBD1 aligns across 7 bases. The CDR3 covers 13 residues. Germline values: CDR1 MNHEY, CDR2 SVGAGI. V lost 7 bases, J lost 7 bases, and 4 bases stayed unmatched.

The chain joins TRBV5-1 to TRBJ1-5; 7 bases match TRBD1. CDR3 length: 15 amino acids. Per the germline V gene, CDR1 is SGHRS and CDR2 is YFSETQ. V trimming: 1 base; J trimming: 4 bases; junction bases outside the gene matches: 5. In nucleotides, the CDR3 is TGCGCCAGCAGCTTGCTACCACAGGGGAATCAGCCCCAGCATTTT. It yields the protein CASSLLPQGNQPQHF.

The chain carries TRBV28 and TRBJ1-1, with 8 bases lining up with TRBD1. CDR1 is MDHEN, CDR2 SYDVKM, per germline. CDR3 length equals 14 residues. V shed 5 bases and J 4 bases; nucleotides not matched to a gene: 6. The CDR3 protein is CASSLADRGTEAFF. The CDR3 DNA reads TGTGCCAGCAGTCTAGCCGACAGGGGCACTGAAGCTTTCTTT.

This chain links TRBV29-1 with TRBJ2-3; D uncertain. The germline CDR1 and CDR2 sequences are SQVTM and ANQGSEA. The CDR3 contains 14 residues. Between the trimmed V and J ends, which lost 4 bases and 1 base, there was a span of 12 bases. This chain's CDR3 is CSVASRLRTDTQYF. CDR3 bases: TGCAGCGTTGCCTCGCGGCTACGCACAGATACGCAGTATTTT.